The 12 T cell receptor beta chains below were found in one sample sequenced in a study of shared clonotypes between healthy human individuals. Positively selected for CCR7, the CD45RO-negative cells used as naive CD8 cells excluded terminally differentiated effector memory CD45RA+ cells. TCRdb keeps only in-frame clones here, not all; method: immunoSEQ multiplex PCR. The sample has approximately 720,000 clones, just over 90% seen once. The sequenced sample was naive CD8+ T cells sorted from blood. These TCRs come from a man under 40 in good health.

This clone was counted a single time. The V gene is TRBV4-3, the J gene TRBJ2-1; 13 nucleotides agree with TRBD2. The V and J ends lost 1 base and 2 bases, in that order; junction bases with no gene match: 8. CDR3 size: 19 residues. The germline CDR1 and CDR2 sequences are LGHNA and YSLEER. The CDR3 nucleotides read TGCGCCAGCAGCCAAGGGACAATAGGGACTAGCGGGACCTACAATGAGCAGTTCTTC. Translated: CASSQGTIGTSGTYNEQFF.

This clone was seen only once. The chain employs TRBV27 and TRBJ2-5, with 12 nucleotides matching TRBD1. The CDR3 covers 15 residues. Looked up from germline, CDR1 is MNHEY and CDR2 is SMNVEV (reference sequence). Trimming took 4 bases from V and 4 from J; bases not matched to a gene: 4. The CDR3 loop reads CASSSWDRGRETQYF. DNA of the CDR3: TGTGCCAGCAGTTCCTGGGACAGGGGGCGAGAGACCCAGTACTTC.

For the CDR3, the DNA is TGTGCCAGCGGTAGACCCGGGACAGCCTACGAGCAGTACTTC. Protein product: CASGRPGTAYEQYF. V and J are TRBV7-8 and TRBJ2-7; 7 bases map to TRBD1. The ends lost 8 bases at V and 2 bases at J; junction bases unmatched: 9. The CDR3 length is 14 residues. Germline loops: CDR1 SGHVS, CDR2 FQNEAQ.

J is TRBJ1-1 and V is TRBV30; D might be TRBD1 (6 bases). Trimming removed 4 bases from V and 7 bases from J, with 13 bases in between. The CDR3 extends over 12 amino acids. Germline V gives CDR1 GTSNPN, CDR2 SVGIG (reference sequence). For the CDR3, the DNA is TGTGCCTGGAACCGAGACAGGAATGAAGCTTTCTTT. This sequence encodes CAWNRDRNEAFF.

This chain joins TRBV10-2 and TRBJ2-1; 8 bases line up with TRBD2. The CDR3 totals 19 residues. With 1 base clipped from V and 3 bases from J, the junction kept 14 bases outside the gene matches. CDR1 is WSHSY and CDR2 is SAAADI in the germline V gene. The CDR3 here is CASSEFRVNSGKVYNEQFF. The CDR3 DNA is TGCGCCAGCAGTGAGTTCCGGGTGAATAGCGGGAAAGTCTACAATGAGCAGTTCTTC.

The rearrangement joins TRBV29-1 to TRBJ2-5, with 11 bases lining up with TRBD1. The V and J ends lost 3 bases and 0 bases, in that order; junction bases with no gene match: 9. This CDR3 is 17 amino acids long. Looked up from germline, CDR1 is SQVTM and CDR2 is ANQGSEA. The CDR3 bases are TGCAGCGTTGATGGGACAGGGGGAGAATGGGACCAAGAGACCCAGTACTTC. Protein sequence: CSVDGTGGEWDQETQYF.

V is TRBV5-1 and J is TRBJ2-7; 12 bases are a match to TRBD2. Per germline, CDR1 SGHRS and CDR2 YFSETQ. This CDR3 contains 16 residues. The V gene end was trimmed by 0 bases and the J gene end by 4 bases; junction bases not matched to a gene: 5. CDR3 nucleotides: TGCGCCAGCAGCTTGGAGGGACTAGCGGGTCCTTACGAGCAGTACTTC. It encodes CASSLEGLAGPYEQYF.

The chain uses TRBV7-9 and TRBJ1-5, with TRBD1 identical over 11 bases. In germline, CDR1 is SEHNR, CDR2 FQNEAQ (reference sequence). The V gene end was trimmed by 5 bases and the J gene end by 5 bases; junction bases not matched to a gene: 5. CDR3 length: 15 amino acids. CDR3 nucleotide sequence: TGTGCCAGCAGCCGGACAGGGGGCGTAGATCAGCCCCAGCATTTT. Its protein is CASSRTGGVDQPQHF.

J is TRBJ1-5 and V is TRBV2, with D unresolved. The CDR3 totals 13 residues. The germline gives CDR1 SNHLY, CDR2 FYNNEI. The V gene lost 9 bases and the J gene lost 0 bases, with 9 bases spanning the gap. DNA for the CDR3: TGTGCCAGTGGCTCGTATAGCAATCAGCCCCAGCATTTT. Translating it yields CASGSYSNQPQHF.

The chain employs TRBV7-9 and TRBJ2-1; TRBD2 matches at 8 bases. CDR3 size: 18 residues. The J segment lost 0 bases and the V segment lost 5 bases, leaving 12 bases of the junction unmatched. In germline, CDR1 is SEHNR, CDR2 FQNEAQ (reference sequence). Written as DNA, the CDR3 is TGTGCCAGCAGCCACGGACTAGCCGACCCTAGCTCCTACAATGAGCAGTTCTTC. The encoded protein is CASSHGLADPSSYNEQFF.

On this clone: At one boundary the junction diverges from the germline segment, which might be a read error. The V gene is TRBV29-1, the J gene TRBJ2-2, with 7 bases matching TRBD1. The CDR3 is 14 amino acids. Germline-derived CDR1 and CDR2 are SQVTM and ANQGSEA. The chain's CDR3 is CSVGMTGNAGELFF. CDR3 nucleotides: TGCAGCGTCGGAATGACAGGGAACGCCGGGGAGCTGTTTTTT.

This clone has just one count. This sequence joins TRBV7-9 and TRBJ1-6, with 8 bases matching TRBD1. The CDR3 totals 19 residues. J was trimmed by 5 bases and V by 3 bases; bases with no gene match: 15. Germline V gene data show CDR1 as SEHNR and CDR2 as FQNEAQ (reference sequence). This chain's CDR3 is CASSFSGVTGALNNSPLHF. For the CDR3, the DNA is TGTGCCAGCAGCTTCTCGGGGGTGACAGGGGCACTTAATAATTCACCCCTCCACTTT.